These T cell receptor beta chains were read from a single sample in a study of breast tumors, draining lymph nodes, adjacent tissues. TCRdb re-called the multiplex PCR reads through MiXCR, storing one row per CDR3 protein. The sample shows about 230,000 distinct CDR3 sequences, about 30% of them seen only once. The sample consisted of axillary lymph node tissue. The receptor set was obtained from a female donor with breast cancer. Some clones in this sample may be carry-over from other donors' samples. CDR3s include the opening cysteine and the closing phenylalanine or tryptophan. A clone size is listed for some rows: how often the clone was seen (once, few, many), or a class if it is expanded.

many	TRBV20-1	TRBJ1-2	CSAREGQGYGYTF
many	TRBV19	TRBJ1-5	CASSNAKGVNQPQHF
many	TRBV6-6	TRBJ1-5	CASSRRGGDNQPQHF
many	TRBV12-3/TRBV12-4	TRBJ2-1	CATGQRGLNEQFF
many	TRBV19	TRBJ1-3	CASSLQGWDSGNTIYF
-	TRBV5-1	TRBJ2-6	CASSLANSGANVLTF
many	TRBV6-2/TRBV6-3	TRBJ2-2	CASRDSNTGELFF
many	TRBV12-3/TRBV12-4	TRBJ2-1	CASTRAGANNEQFF
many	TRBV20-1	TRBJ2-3	CSARDGANTDTQYF
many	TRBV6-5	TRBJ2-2	CASSHRGGELFF
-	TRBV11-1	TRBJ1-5	CASSEDGNSNQPQHF
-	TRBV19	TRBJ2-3	CASSPGRGAQYF
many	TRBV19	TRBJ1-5	CASSRTGGWSNQPQHF
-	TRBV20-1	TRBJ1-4	CSARITGRLEKLFF
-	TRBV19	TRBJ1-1	CASSHGGLNTEAFF